The 23 T cell receptor beta chains below come from one sample, sequenced in a study of T-cell memory formation after mild COVID-19. TCRdb redid the calling of the 5' RACE reads with MiXCR, one entry per CDR3 protein. The sample includes about 350,000 distinct CDR3 sequences, roughly an eighth of them seen just once. Sample: PBMCs or a T cell subset sorted from them (not recorded which). The receptors were gathered from a man between 18 and 29 years old who had mild COVID-19 (a few samples of this study predate the infection). Cell type and time point are not known.

This chain connects TRBV10-3 to TRBJ1-2; D unclear. Germline V CDR1 and CDR2: ENHRY, SYGVKD. Trimming shortened V by 2 bases and J by 6 bases, and 7 bases separated the two germline ends. There are 12 residues in the CDR3. The CDR3 protein is CAISEGGNGYTF. The CDR3 DNA reads as TGTGCCATCAGTGAGGGTGGTAATGGCTACACCTTC.

The chain combines TRBV3-1 with TRBJ2-5; the D is unclear. Looked up from germline, CDR1 is LGHDT and CDR2 is YNNKEL (reference sequence). Trimming left V 0 bases short and J 3 bases short, with 11 bases between. This CDR3 spans 15 amino acids. The CDR3 region has the DNA TGTGCCAGCAGCCAAGATAGAACTATAGAAGAGACCCAGTACTTC. It is translated as CASSQDRTIEETQYF.

The chain employs TRBV10-3 and TRBJ2-7; D unresolved. The CDR3 contains 13 residues. CDR1 ENHRY and CDR2 SYGVKD come from the germline V gene. Trimming stripped 6 bases from V and 2 bases from J, with 11 bases between. The CDR3 bases are TGTGCCATCAGGCCCCCCCGACCCTACGAGCAGTACGTC. Translated, it gives CAIRPPRPYEQYV.

The chain joins TRBV5-1 to TRBJ2-3; D may be TRBD2 (5 bases). Trimming pared 2 bases from V and 0 bases from J, leaving 22 bases between. Germline V lookup: CDR1 SGHRS, CDR2 YFSETQ. The CDR3 spans 19 residues. The CDR3: CASSFGLKLTVTSTDTQYF. The CDR3 DNA follows: TGCGCCAGCAGCTTCGGACTGAAACTTACGGTTACTAGCACAGATACGCAGTATTTT.

This clonotype was seen more than once but under ten times. CDR3 residues: CASSESPGGLETQYF. The CDR3 DNA follows: TGTGCCAGCAGTGAAAGTCCAGGGGGCCTAGAGACCCAGTACTTC. This chain uses TRBV25-1 with TRBJ2-5, with TRBD1 identical over 8 bases. Per the germline V gene, CDR1 is MGHDK and CDR2 is SYGVNS. The CDR3 is 15 amino acids. After removal of 2 bases from V and 4 bases from J, the junction contained 6 bases not matched to a gene.

The genes are TRBV27 and TRBJ2-1, with TRBD2 identical over 7 bases. Germline CDR1 is MNHEY and CDR2 is SMNVEV (reference sequence). Trimming cost V 6 bases and J 7 bases; bases outside gene matches: 6. The CDR3 contains 13 residues. The CDR3 nucleotides read TGTGCCAGCAGACGAGCGGGGCGGAATGAGCAGTTCTTC. Translation: CASRRAGRNEQFF.

The chain employs TRBV7-6 and TRBJ2-3; D not certain. The germline CDR1 and CDR2 sequences are SGHVS and FNYEAQ. This CDR3 has 12 amino acids. The germline V and J ends were trimmed by 5 bases and 2 bases, with 5 bases remaining between them. The CDR3 coding sequence is TGTGCCAGCAGCACCGCCACAGATACGCAGTATTTT. This encodes CASSTATDTQYF.

J is TRBJ2-6 and V is TRBV7-9; the match to TRBD1 covers 8 bases. The CDR3 has 20 residues. Germline CDR1 and CDR2: SEHNR and FQNEAQ (reference sequence). V was clipped by 6 bases and J by 5 bases; unmatched bases: 21. The CDR3: CASRDRGTGGVPLRANVLTF. The CDR3, as DNA: TGTGCCAGCAGGGACCGCGGTACAGGGGGTGTCCCGCTCAGGGCCAACGTCCTGACTTTC. The full variable domain, its missing parts supplied by reference TRBV7-9 and TRBJ2-6, is DTGVSQNPRHKITKRGQNVTFRCDPISEHNRLYWYRQTLGQGPEFLTYFQNEAQLEKSRLLSDRFSAERPKGSFSTLEIQRTEQGDSAMYLCASRDRGTGGVPLRANVLTFGAGSRLTVL.

The table lists this clonotype with a few counts. V and J are TRBV6-6 and TRBJ2-3, with TRBD2 as a possible D gene (7 bases). V gave up 3 bases and J gave up 3 bases, with 13 bases separating them. CDR1 and CDR2 from the germline V gene are MNHNY and SVGAGI (reference sequence). This CDR3 region has 15 residues. As DNA, the CDR3 is TGTGCCAGCAGTTATCGAGGGGGGGCAACAGATACGCAGTATTTT. It specifies CASSYRGGATDTQYF.

This chain joins TRBV7-9 and TRBJ2-7; D is unclear. V lost 4 bases and J 2 bases, leaving 9 bases between the germline ends. This CDR3 contains 13 residues. Germline V gives CDR1 SEHNR, CDR2 FQNEAQ (reference sequence). CDR3 DNA: TGTGCCAGCAGCTGGCCCCCAGCCTACGAGCAGTACTTC. Its protein product is CASSWPPAYEQYF.

V and J are TRBV5-1 and TRBJ1-2; the D is unclear. CDR3 length: 13 residues. Germline V lookup: CDR1 SGHRS, CDR2 YFSETQ. The V end lost 0 bases, the J end lost 10 bases, and 13 bases lay between the germline ends. The CDR3 coding sequence is TGCGCCAGCAGCTTGGTGGGGAATCTGGACTACACCTTC. Protein product: CASSLVGNLDYTF.

The chain is built from TRBV12-3 or TRBV12-4 and TRBJ1-5; D remains ambiguous. This CDR3 spans 15 amino acids. V was trimmed by 4 bases and J by 2 bases, leaving 12 bases between them. CDR3 loop: CASSWLPDGNQPQHF. CDR3 nucleotides: TGTGCCAGCAGTTGGTTGCCCGACGGCAATCAGCCCCAGCATTTT.

This clonotype has only a few counts. The rearrangement links TRBV3-1 to TRBJ2-1; D is possibly TRBD2 (5 bases). This CDR3 comprises 12 residues. Germline loops: CDR1 LGHDT, CDR2 YNNKEL (reference sequence). The V end lost 4 bases, the J end lost 10 bases, and 11 bases lay between the germline ends. CDR3 nucleotides: TGTGCCAGCAGCCTCGTTGAGGGAGAGCAGTTCTTC. This encodes CASSLVEGEQFF.

This chain connects TRBV7-3 to TRBJ2-7; 8 bases fit TRBD2. Germline assignment: CDR1 SGHTA and CDR2 FQGTGA. The CDR3 contains 15 residues. Trimming removed 5 bases from V and 2 bases from J; junction bases left unmatched: 8. Here the CDR3 DNA reads TGTGCCAGCAGCCGAAACGGGGGGGGCCCCTACGAGCAGTACTTC. Amino acids: CASSRNGGGPYEQYF.

The V call is TRBV7-3, the J call TRBJ2-6; no clear D gene. This CDR3 contains 13 residues. Trimming shortened V by 7 bases and J by 0 bases, and 4 bases separated the two germline ends. Germline CDR1 reads SGHTA; CDR2 reads FQGTGA. CDR3 DNA: TGTGCCAGCACCCTCTCTGGGGCCAACGTCCTGACTTTC. Translating it yields CASTLSGANVLTF.

This clonotype was seen ten or more times. The chain carries TRBV10-3 and TRBJ2-5, with TRBD1 matching 8 bases. The CDR3 is 17 residues long. With V trimmed by 3 bases and J by 5 bases, 14 bases remained unmatched. CDR1 is ENHRY, CDR2 SYGVKD, per germline. The CDR3 DNA reads as TGTGCCATCAGTGAACATGGGACAGGAGATACTTGGGAGACCCAGTACTTC. Protein sequence: CAISEHGTGDTWETQYF.

V and J are TRBV5-1 and TRBJ2-2, with 7 nucleotides matching TRBD2. There are 17 residues in the CDR3. V shed 4 bases, J shed 5 bases, and the junction held 14 bases outside the gene matches. Germline V gene lookup returns CDR1 SGHRS and CDR2 YFSETQ. The CDR3 here is CASSIPPAGLSTGELFF. The CDR3 DNA reads TGCGCCAGCAGCATCCCGCCAGCGGGGTTAAGTACCGGGGAGCTGTTTTTT. Full variable domain (remainder filled in from reference TRBV5-1 and TRBJ2-2): KAGVTQTPRYLIKTRGQQVTLSCSPISGHRSVSWYQQTPGQGLQFLFEYFSETQRNKGNFPGRFSGRQFSNSRSEMNVSTLELGDSALYLCASSIPPAGLSTGELFFGEGSRLTVL.

This rearrangement joins TRBV6-5 to TRBJ2-7; D possibly corresponds to TRBD1 (6 bases). Germline V CDR1 and CDR2: MNHEY, SVGAGI. Trimming shortened V by 0 bases and J by 3 bases, and 15 bases separated the two germline ends. The CDR3 runs 16 residues. DNA of the CDR3: TGTGCCAGCAGTTACTCAGGGGACATTCCCAACTACGAGCAGTACTTC. Encoded protein: CASSYSGDIPNYEQYF.

The genes are TRBV7-6 and TRBJ2-5, with D uncertain. This CDR3 comprises 15 residues. Deletions cut 3 bases from V and 1 base from J, with 12 bases between. Germline CDR1 is SGHVS and CDR2 is FNYEAQ. The CDR3 here is CASSFLLNSQETQYF. CDR3 sequence (DNA): TGTGCCAGCAGCTTCCTGTTGAACAGCCAAGAGACCCAGTACTTC.

The chain joins TRBV4-3 to TRBJ1-2; D is ambiguous. Trimming pared 0 bases from V and 8 bases from J, leaving 10 bases between. The length of the CDR3 is 13 residues. Germline V gene lookup returns CDR1 LGHNA and CDR2 YSLEER. The CDR3 DNA is TGCGCCAGCAGCCAAGATGTTCAATCCGGCTACACCTTC. Protein sequence: CASSQDVQSGYTF.

This clonotype was counted a single time. This chain uses TRBV25-1 with TRBJ1-1; weak D call: TRBD1 (5 bases). This CDR3 contains 12 residues. The V gene's germline CDR1 is MGHDK and CDR2 SYGVNS. The V gene lost 6 bases and the J gene lost 5 bases, with 10 bases spanning the gap. The CDR3 protein is CASRAGWTEAFF. DNA of the CDR3: TGTGCCAGCAGGGCAGGGTGGACTGAAGCTTTCTTT. Based on the CDR3 plus reference TRBV25-1 and TRBJ1-1, the full variable domain is EADIYQTPRYLVIGTGKKITLECSQTMGHDKMYWYQQDPGMELHLIHYSYGVNSTEKGDLSSESTVSRIRTEHFPLTLESARPSHTSQYLCASRAGWTEAFFGQGTRLTVV.

The chain has TRBV7-2 and TRBJ2-3; 11 nucleotides agree with TRBD2. This CDR3 is 15 amino acids long. In germline, CDR1 is SGHTA, CDR2 FQGNSA. After removal of 4 bases from V and 6 bases from J, the junction contained 6 bases not matched to a gene. The DNA for the CDR3 is TGTGCCAGCAGCTGGACTAGCGGGCCTATCGATACGCAGTATTTT. The encoded protein is CASSWTSGPIDTQYF. The full variable domain, with the rest looked up from reference TRBV7-2 and TRBJ2-3, is GAGVSQSPSNKVTEKGKDVELRCDPISGHTALYWYRQSLGQGLEFLIYFQGNSAPDKSGLPSDRFSAERTGGSVSTLTIQRTQQEDSAVYLCASSWTSGPIDTQYFGPGTRLTVL.

The gene calls are TRBV19 and TRBJ2-1; possible D gene TRBD2, 5 bases. V was trimmed by 1 base and J by 0 bases, leaving 16 bases between them. This CDR3 has 18 residues. Germline CDR1 LNHDA, CDR2 SQIVND (reference sequence). The CDR3 nucleotides are TGTGCCAGTAGTATAGCAGTCGGAGCGGTGAGCTCCTACAATGAGCAGTTCTTC. Its protein is CASSIAVGAVSSYNEQFF.